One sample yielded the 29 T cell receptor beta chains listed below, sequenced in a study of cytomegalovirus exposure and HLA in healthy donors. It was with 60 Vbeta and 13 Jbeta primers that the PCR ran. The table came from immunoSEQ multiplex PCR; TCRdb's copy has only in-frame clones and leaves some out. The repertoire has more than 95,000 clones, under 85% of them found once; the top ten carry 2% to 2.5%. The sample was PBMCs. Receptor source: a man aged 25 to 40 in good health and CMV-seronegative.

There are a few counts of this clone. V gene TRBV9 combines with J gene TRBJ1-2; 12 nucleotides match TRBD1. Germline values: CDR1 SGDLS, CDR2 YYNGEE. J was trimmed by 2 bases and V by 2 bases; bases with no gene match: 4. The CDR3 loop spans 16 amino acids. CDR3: CASSVGTGGQNYGYTF. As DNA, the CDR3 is TGTGCCAGCAGCGTCGGGACAGGGGGCCAGAACTATGGCTACACCTTC.

CDR3 in amino acids: CASRDTREGDSGNTIYF. DNA of the CDR3: TGTGCCAGTAGAGACACCCGCGAAGGCGACTCTGGAAACACCATATATTTT. This sequence joins TRBV19 and TRBJ1-3, with D hard to call. The germline V gene encodes CDR1 LNHDA and CDR2 SQIVND (reference sequence). Trimming cost V 6 bases and J 0 bases, with 18 bases left between them. The CDR3 is 17 amino acids.

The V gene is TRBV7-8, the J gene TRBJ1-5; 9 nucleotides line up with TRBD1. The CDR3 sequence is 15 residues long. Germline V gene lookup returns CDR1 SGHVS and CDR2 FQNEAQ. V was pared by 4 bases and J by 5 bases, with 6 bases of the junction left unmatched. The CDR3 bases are TGTGCCAGCAGCTACTTGGGACAGGGACATCAGCCCCAGCATTTT. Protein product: CASSYLGQGHQPQHF.

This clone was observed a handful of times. The CDR3 protein is CASRKDRQDSYEQYF. The CDR3 DNA follows: TGTGCCAGCAGAAAAGACAGGCAAGATTCCTACGAGCAGTACTTC. This sequence joins TRBV6-1 and TRBJ2-7, with D possibly TRBD1 on 6 matching bases. Deletions cut 6 bases from V and 1 base from J, with 16 bases between. The CDR3 has 15 residues. The germline V gene has CDR1 MNHNS and CDR2 SASEGT.

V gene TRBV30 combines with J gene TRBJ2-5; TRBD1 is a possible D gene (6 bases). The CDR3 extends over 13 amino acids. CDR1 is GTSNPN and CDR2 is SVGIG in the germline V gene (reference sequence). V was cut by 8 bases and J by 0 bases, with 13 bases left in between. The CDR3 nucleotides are TGTGCCGGGACAAGCGATTACCAAGAGACCCAGTACTTC. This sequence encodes CAGTSDYQETQYF.

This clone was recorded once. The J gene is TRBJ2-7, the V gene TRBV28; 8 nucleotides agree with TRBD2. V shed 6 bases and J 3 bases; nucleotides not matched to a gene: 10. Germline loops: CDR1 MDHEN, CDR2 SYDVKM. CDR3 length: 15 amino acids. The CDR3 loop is CASSPRRGGRYEQYF. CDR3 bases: TGTGCCAGCAGCCCCCGGCGCGGGGGGCGCTACGAGCAGTACTTC. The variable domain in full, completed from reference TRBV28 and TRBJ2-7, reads DVKVTQSSRYLVKRTGEKVFLECVQDMDHENMFWYRQDPGLGLRLIYFSYDVKMKEKGDIPEGYSVSREKKERFSLILESASTNQTSMYLCASSPRRGGRYEQYFGPGTRLTVT.

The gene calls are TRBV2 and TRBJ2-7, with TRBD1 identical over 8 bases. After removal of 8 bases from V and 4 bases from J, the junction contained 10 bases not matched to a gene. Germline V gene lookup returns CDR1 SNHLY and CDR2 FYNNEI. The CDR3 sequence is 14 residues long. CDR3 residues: CASEGNRGAYEQYF. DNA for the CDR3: TGTGCCAGCGAAGGAAACAGGGGGGCTTACGAGCAGTACTTC.

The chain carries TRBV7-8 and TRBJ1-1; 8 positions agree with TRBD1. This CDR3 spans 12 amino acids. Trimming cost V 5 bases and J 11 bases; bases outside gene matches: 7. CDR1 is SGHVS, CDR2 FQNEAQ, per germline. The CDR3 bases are TGTGCCAGCAGCCTTCGGACAGGGCATGCTTTCTTT. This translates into CASSLRTGHAFF.

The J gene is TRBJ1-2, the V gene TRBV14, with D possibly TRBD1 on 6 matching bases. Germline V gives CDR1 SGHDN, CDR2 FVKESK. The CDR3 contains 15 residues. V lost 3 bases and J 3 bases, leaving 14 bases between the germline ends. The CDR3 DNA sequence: TGTGCCAGCAGCCATCGACAGGCACCGGACTATGGCTACACCTTC. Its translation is CASSHRQAPDYGYTF.

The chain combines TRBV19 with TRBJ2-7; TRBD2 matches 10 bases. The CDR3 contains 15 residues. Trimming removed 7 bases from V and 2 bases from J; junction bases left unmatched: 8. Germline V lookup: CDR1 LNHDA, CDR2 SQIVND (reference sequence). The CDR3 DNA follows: TGTGCCAGTAACGCCGGGACTAGCGTACCCTACGAGCAGTACTTC. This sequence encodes CASNAGTSVPYEQYF.

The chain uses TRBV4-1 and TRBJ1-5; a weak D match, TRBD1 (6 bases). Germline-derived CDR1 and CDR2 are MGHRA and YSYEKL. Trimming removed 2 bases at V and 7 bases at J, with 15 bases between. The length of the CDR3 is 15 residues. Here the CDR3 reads CASSQQQGFGQPQHF. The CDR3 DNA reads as TGCGCCAGCAGCCAACAACAGGGCTTTGGGCAGCCCCAGCATTTT.

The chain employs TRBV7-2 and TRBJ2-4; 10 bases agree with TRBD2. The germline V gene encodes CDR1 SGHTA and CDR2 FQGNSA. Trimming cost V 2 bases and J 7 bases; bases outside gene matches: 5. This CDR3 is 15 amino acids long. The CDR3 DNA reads TGTGCCAGCAGCTTACTAGCGGGAGTGGTGAACATTCAGTACTTC. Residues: CASSLLAGVVNIQYF.

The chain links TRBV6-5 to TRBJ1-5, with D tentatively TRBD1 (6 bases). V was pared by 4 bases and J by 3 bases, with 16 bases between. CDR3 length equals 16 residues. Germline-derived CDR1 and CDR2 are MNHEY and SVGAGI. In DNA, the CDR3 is TGTGCCAGCAGTTCATCGACAGGCGAAGTCAATCAGCCCCAGCATTTT. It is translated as CASSSSTGEVNQPQHF.

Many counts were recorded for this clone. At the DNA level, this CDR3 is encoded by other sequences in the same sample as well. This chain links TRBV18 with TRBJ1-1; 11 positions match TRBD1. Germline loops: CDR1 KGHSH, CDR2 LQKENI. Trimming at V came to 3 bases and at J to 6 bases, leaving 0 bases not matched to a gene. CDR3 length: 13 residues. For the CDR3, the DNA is TGTGCCAGCTCACCGGGACAGGGGGCTGAAGCTTTCTTT. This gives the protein CASSPGQGAEAFF.

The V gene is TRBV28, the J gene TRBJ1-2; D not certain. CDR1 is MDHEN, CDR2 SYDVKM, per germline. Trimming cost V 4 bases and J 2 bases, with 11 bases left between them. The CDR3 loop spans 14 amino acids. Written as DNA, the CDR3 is TGTGCCAGCAGTTCACCGGGATCCAACTATGGCTACACCTTC. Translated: CASSSPGSNYGYTF.

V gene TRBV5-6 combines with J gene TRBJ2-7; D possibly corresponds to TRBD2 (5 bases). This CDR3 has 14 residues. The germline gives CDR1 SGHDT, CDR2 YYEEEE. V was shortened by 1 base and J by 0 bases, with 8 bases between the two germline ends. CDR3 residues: CASSLWESSYEQYF. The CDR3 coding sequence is TGTGCCAGCAGCTTGTGGGAGAGCTCCTACGAGCAGTACTTC.

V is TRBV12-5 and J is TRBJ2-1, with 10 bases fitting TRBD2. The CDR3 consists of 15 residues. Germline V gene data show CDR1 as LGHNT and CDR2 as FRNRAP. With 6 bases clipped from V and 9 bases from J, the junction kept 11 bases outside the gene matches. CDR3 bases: TGTGCTAGTGGAGCAGCGGGAGGGGACTCCAGTGAGCAGTTCTTC. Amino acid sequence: CASGAAGGDSSEQFF.

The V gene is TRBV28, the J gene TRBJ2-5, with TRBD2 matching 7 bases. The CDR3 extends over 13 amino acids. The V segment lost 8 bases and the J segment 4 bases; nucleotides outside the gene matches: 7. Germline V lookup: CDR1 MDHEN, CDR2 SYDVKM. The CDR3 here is CASGAGIRETQYF. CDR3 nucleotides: TGTGCCAGCGGAGCGGGAATTCGAGAGACCCAGTACTTC.

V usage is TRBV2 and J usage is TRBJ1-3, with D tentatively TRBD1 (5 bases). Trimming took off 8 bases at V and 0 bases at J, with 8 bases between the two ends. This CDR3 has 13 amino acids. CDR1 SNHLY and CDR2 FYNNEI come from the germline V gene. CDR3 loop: CASLQDSGNTIYF. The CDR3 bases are TGTGCCAGCTTACAGGACTCTGGAAACACCATATATTTT.

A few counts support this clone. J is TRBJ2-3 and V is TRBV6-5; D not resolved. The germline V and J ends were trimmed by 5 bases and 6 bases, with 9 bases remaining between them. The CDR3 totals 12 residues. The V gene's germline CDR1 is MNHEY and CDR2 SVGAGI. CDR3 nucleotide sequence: TGTGCCAGCAGTCCTAATTCCGATACGCAGTATTTT. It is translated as CASSPNSDTQYF.

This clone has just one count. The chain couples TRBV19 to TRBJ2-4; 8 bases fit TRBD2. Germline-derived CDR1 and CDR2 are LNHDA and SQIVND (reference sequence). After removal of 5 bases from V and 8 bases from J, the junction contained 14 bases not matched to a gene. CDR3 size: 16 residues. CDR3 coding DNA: TGTGCCAGTAGTCTGACACATCGCAGCGGGAGAGACATTCAGTACTTC. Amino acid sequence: CASSLTHRSGRDIQYF.

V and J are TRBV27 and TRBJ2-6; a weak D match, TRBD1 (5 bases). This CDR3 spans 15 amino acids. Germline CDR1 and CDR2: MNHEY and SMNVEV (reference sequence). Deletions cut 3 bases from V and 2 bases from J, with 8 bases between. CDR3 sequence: CASSFTGAGANVLTF. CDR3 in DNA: TGTGCCAGCAGTTTCACAGGTGCTGGGGCCAACGTCCTGACTTTC. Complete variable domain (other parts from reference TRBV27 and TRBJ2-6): EAQVTQNPRYLITVTGKKLTVTCSQNMNHEYMSWYRQDPGLGLRQIYYSMNVEVTDKGDVPEGYKVSRKEKRNFPLILESPSPNQTSLYFCASSFTGAGANVLTFGAGSRLTVL.

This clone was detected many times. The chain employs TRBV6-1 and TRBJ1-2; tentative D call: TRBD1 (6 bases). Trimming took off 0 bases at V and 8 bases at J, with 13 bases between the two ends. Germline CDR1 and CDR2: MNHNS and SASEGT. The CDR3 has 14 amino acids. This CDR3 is CASSEAGTPKGYTF. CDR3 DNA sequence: TGTGCCAGCAGTGAAGCTGGGACACCGAAAGGCTACACCTTC.

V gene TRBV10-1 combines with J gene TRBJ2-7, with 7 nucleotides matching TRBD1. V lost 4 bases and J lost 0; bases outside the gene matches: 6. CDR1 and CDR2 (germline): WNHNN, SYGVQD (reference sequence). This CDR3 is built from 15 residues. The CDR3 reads CASSGDRVSSYEQYF. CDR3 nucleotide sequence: TGCGCCAGCAGTGGAGACAGGGTAAGCTCCTACGAGCAGTACTTC.

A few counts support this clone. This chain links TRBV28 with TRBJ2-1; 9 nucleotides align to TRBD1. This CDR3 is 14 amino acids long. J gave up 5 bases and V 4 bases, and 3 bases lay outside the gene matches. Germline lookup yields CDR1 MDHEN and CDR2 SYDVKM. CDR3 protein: CASSSRDRDNEQFF. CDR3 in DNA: TGTGCCAGCAGTTCCCGGGACAGGGACAATGAGCAGTTCTTC.

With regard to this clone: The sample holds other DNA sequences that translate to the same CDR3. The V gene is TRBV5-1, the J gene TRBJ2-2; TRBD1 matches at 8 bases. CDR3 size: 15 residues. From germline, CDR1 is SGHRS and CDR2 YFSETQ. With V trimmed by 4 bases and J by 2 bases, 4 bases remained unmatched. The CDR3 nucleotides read TGCGCCAGCAGCAGACAGGGGAGCAACACCGGGGAGCTGTTTTTT. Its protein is CASSRQGSNTGELFF.

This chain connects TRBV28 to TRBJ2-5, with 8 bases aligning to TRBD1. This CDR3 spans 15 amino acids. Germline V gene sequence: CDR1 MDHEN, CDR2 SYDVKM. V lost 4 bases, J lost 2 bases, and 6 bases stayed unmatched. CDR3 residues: CASSSITGGQETQYF. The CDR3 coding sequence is TGTGCCAGCAGTTCAATTACAGGGGGTCAAGAGACCCAGTACTTC. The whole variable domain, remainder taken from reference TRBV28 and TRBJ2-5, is DVKVTQSSRYLVKRTGEKVFLECVQDMDHENMFWYRQDPGLGLRLIYFSYDVKMKEKGDIPEGYSVSREKKERFSLILESASTNQTSMYLCASSSITGGQETQYFGPGTRLLVL.

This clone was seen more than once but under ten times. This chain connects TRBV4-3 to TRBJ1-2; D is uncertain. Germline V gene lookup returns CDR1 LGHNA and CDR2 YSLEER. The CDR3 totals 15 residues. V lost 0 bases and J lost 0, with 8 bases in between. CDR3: CASSQDPGPNYGYTF. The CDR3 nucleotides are TGCGCCAGCAGCCAAGATCCAGGTCCTAACTATGGCTACACCTTC.

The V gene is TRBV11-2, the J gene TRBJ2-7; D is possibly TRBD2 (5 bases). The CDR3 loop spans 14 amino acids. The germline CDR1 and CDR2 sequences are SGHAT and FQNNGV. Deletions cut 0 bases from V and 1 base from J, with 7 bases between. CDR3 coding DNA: TGTGCCAGCAGCTTAGATCAGCGGTCCTACGAGCAGTACTTC. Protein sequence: CASSLDQRSYEQYF. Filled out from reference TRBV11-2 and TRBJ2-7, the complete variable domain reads EAGVAQSPRYKIIEKRQSVAFWCNPISGHATLYWYQQILGQGPKLLIQFQNNGVVDDSQLPKDRFSAERLKGVDSTLKIQPAKLEDSAVYLCASSLDQRSYEQYFGPGTRLTVT.